The clone carrying this T cell receptor beta chain appeared a few times. The same CDR3 arises from other DNA sequences in this sample as well. Generated by immunoSEQ multiplex PCR, the TCRdb table keeps only in-frame clones and is missing some. This sample has about 490,000 clones, with about 72% found just once. Germline CDR1 reads SGHNT; CDR2 reads YENEEA. The CDR3 sequence is 14 residues long. V was clipped by 5 bases and J by 2 bases, with 11 bases between them. The data stem from a study of shared clonotypes between healthy human individuals. The specimen was PBMCs. The origin of this receptor is a woman in her thirties or forties in good health. Some clones in this sample may be carry-over from other donors' samples. V and J are TRBV11-3 and TRBJ2-3; D possibly corresponds to TRBD1 (6 bases). The CDR3 region has the DNA TGTGCCAGCAGCCTAGGGGGAACCACAGATACGCAGTATTTT. Translation gives CASSLGGTTDTQYF.